The sample holds a few counts of the clone carrying this TCR beta chain. Its antigen is currently unknown. The source of the sample is a study of cytomegalovirus exposure and HLA in healthy donors. Study background: Earlier findings included some 120 million unique TCR beta sequences obtained from around 180 million T cells.

Germline V gene sequence: CDR1 SGHNT, CDR2 YYREEE (reference sequence). CDR3 length equals 16 residues. Trimming removed 0 bases from V and 7 bases from J; junction bases left unmatched: 4. Study-level results: A list of about 180 TCR beta chains associated with cytomegalovirus was given. A later analysis found that most CMV-associated TCR beta chains appeared HLA-restricted. High specificity and sensitivity for cytomegalovirus status were reported for the classifier.

PCR amplification relied on 60 Vbeta primers (plus 13 Jbeta primers). TCRdb's copy holds only in-frame clones and misses some; the assay was immunoSEQ multiplex PCR. Of approximately 150,000 clones in the sample, under 70% were seen once. The specimen was PBMCs. The sequence was obtained from a woman in her twenties or thirties in good health and CMV-seropositive. The rearrangement uses TRBV5-4 and TRBJ1-6, with 10 positions matching TRBD1. This chain's CDR3 is CASSLGVGQGNSPLHF. The CDR3 DNA is TGTGCCAGCAGCTTGGGGGTGGGACAGGGGAATTCACCCCTCCACTTT. Supplemented by reference TRBV5-4 and TRBJ1-6, the full variable domain reads ETGVTQSPTHLIKTRGQQVTLRCSSQSGHNTVSWYQQALGQGPQFIFQYYREEENGRGNFPPRFSGLQFPNYSSELNVNALELDDSALYLCASSLGVGQGNSPLHFGNGTRLTVT.